The entry that follows covers one T cell receptor beta chain sequence. TCRdb's table, derived via immunoSEQ multiplex PCR, lists solely in-frame clones and lacks some. The sample carries fewer than 110,000 clones, under 96% recorded once. This specimen belongs to a study of technical replicates of blood from several donors. This CDR3 spans 14 amino acids. Per the germline V gene, CDR1 is SNHLY and CDR2 is FYNNEI. V lost 3 bases and J lost 0, with 8 bases in between. The receptor comes from a human donor in good health. Sequenced input: T cells isolated from PBMCs. V gene TRBV2 combines with J gene TRBJ1-1, with D unclear. The CDR3 loop reads CASSDRFLNTEAFF. CDR3 DNA sequence: TGTGCCAGCAGTGATCGTTTTCTGAACACTGAAGCTTTCTTT. Combining the CDR3 with reference TRBV2 and TRBJ1-1 gives the whole variable domain EPEVTQTPSHQVTQMGQEVILRCVPISNHLYFYWYRQILGQKVEFLVSFYNNEISEKSEIFDDQFSVERPDGSNFTLKIRSTKLEDSAMYFCASSDRFLNTEAFFGQGTRLTVV.